This T cell receptor beta chain was captured by sequencing in a study of T cell repertoires in cytomegalovirus infection. Study background: The public TCR beta signatures pointed to both CMV infection and matching HLA type.

Study-level points and caveats: The ex vivo response was dominated by HLA-C-restricted CMV-specific TCR beta clonotypes. Cumulative public TCR beta family frequency identified CMV carriers with the relevant HLA.

TCRdb re-analysed the reads in MiXCR, keeping a single row per CDR3 protein. The data contain 150,000 to 200,000 distinct CDR3 sequences, 28% of them singletons. This clonotype was recorded at least ten times. Its antigen is as yet unknown. The CDR3 covers 15 residues. The germline V gene encodes CDR1 SGHTA and CDR2 FQGNSA. V lost 3 bases and J 2 bases, leaving 11 bases between the germline ends. Sequencing was performed on PBMCs. The chain joins TRBV7-2 to TRBJ1-5; D call uncertain. The clonotype originates from a human donor in good health (CMV status not recorded). Some clones in this sample may be carry-over from other donors' samples. The CDR3 reads CASSFLPYGNQPQHF. In DNA, the CDR3 is TGTGCCAGCAGCTTCCTCCCTTACGGCAATCAGCCCCAGCATTTT.